These 25 T cell receptor beta chains were sequenced from one sample in a study of CXCR3-negative and CXCR3-positive naive CD8 T cells. The authors made the TRB cDNA libraries by 5' RACE using UMI labels. TCRdb re-called the 5' RACE reads and shows each CDR3 protein once, DNA omitted. Its listing shows several thousand distinct CDR3 sequences. Sequencing was carried out using naive CXCR3- CD8+ T cells from blood. This sample's subset: CD45RO-CCR7+CD27+CD95- naive CD8+ T cells lacking CXCR3 (TNR3-). The receptor source for this set is a human donor in good health. Some clones in this sample may be carry-over from other donors' samples.

This chain joins TRBV20-1 and TRBJ2-1; TCRdb reports TRBD1, a call that lacks DNA to check it against. Germline V gene sequence: CDR1 DFQATT, CDR2 SNEGSKA (reference sequence). The CDR3 length is 16 residues. CDR3 region: CSADAGTGQWGDEQFF.

This clonotype registers medium-sized by frequency. This chain links TRBV28 with TRBJ2-1; the D call from TCRdb, TRBD2, cannot be confirmed without DNA. Germline V gene sequence: CDR1 MDHEN, CDR2 SYDVKM. The CDR3 runs to 17 residues. The CDR3 reads CASSTQREGLLDNEQFF.

This clonotype registers medium-sized by frequency. V is TRBV29-1 and J is TRBJ2-7; TCRdb's D gene call, TRBD2, goes unchecked for lack of DNA. The CDR3 is made up of 14 amino acids. Germline CDR1 is SQVTM and CDR2 is ANQGSEA. This CDR3 is CSVEWASGVDEQYF.

This sequence joins TRBV9 and TRBJ2-7; TCRdb reports TRBD2, a call that lacks DNA to check it against. The CDR3 totals 15 residues. CDR1 and CDR2 (germline): SGDLS, YYNGEE. Here the CDR3 reads CASSVGASGSYEQYF.

This clonotype shows up as medium-sized (0.01 to 0.1%) by frequency. This chain's CDR3 is CASSHEGQGFDEAFF. V is TRBV4-1 and J is TRBJ1-1; checking the TCRdb D call of TRBD1 is not possible without DNA. The length of the CDR3 is 15 residues. Per the germline V gene, CDR1 is MGHRA and CDR2 is YSYEKL.

V and J are TRBV29-1 and TRBJ2-1. CDR1 is SQVTM and CDR2 is ANQGSEA in the germline V gene. This CDR3 region has 14 residues. The CDR3 sequence: CSVVRRESYNEQFF.

According to its frequency, this clonotype is medium-sized. The chain employs TRBV10-3 and TRBJ2-1. CDR1 is ENHRY and CDR2 is SYGVKD in the germline V gene. This CDR3 is built from 15 residues. CDR3 sequence: CAISELGAFQDEQFF.

Considering frequency, this clonotype is medium-sized (0.01 to 0.1%). The chain employs TRBV5-1 and TRBJ2-5; TCRdb's assignment of TRBD1 cannot be checked, as there is no DNA. Germline V gene data show CDR1 as SGHRS and CDR2 as YFSETQ. CDR3 size: 14 residues. CDR3 in amino acids: CASSPGQPQETQYF.

The chain uses TRBV2 and TRBJ1-2; the TRBD1 assignment by TCRdb is unverifiable without DNA. Per germline, CDR1 SNHLY and CDR2 FYNNEI. This CDR3 contains 13 residues. CDR3: CASSPGRYYGYTF.

The chain carries TRBV4-2 and TRBJ2-1; the TCRdb D gene call, TRBD2, has no DNA to confirm it. The CDR3 is made up of 15 amino acids. Germline loops: CDR1 LGHNA, CDR2 YNFKEQ. The CDR3: CASSQDLTSGPTQYF.

J is TRBJ2-7 and V is TRBV20-1; the TCRdb D gene call, TRBD2, has no DNA to confirm it. This CDR3 spans 13 amino acids. CDR1 DFQATT and CDR2 SNEGSKA come from the germline V gene (reference sequence). The CDR3 here is CSARSPDFYEQYF.

CDR3 loop: CASSIGRGLAIDEQFF. This chain links TRBV19 with TRBJ2-1; TCRdb's D call, TRBD2, is unchecked because there is no DNA. CDR3 size: 16 residues. Germline V gene lookup returns CDR1 LNHDA and CDR2 SQIVND (reference sequence).

This clonotype is medium-sized (0.01 to 0.1%) by frequency. V and J are TRBV20-1 and TRBJ2-1; TCRdb's assignment of TRBD2 cannot be checked, as there is no DNA. CDR3 length: 22 amino acids. Germline values: CDR1 DFQATT, CDR2 SNEGSKA (reference sequence). The CDR3 spells CSARDFRGSPGLAGQAYNEQFF.

This chain connects TRBV20-1 to TRBJ2-1; with no DNA, the TCRdb D assignment of TRBD1 cannot be verified. From germline, CDR1 is DFQATT and CDR2 SNEGSKA (reference sequence). This CDR3 has 14 residues. The CDR3 sequence is CSRNLRGHYNEQYF.

Its frequency marks this clonotype as medium-sized. The chain employs TRBV2 and TRBJ2-7; without DNA, the TCRdb call of TRBD1 cannot be checked. Germline values: CDR1 SNHLY, CDR2 FYNNEI. CDR3 length equals 15 residues. The CDR3 here is CASRDRDRPSYEQYF.

This clonotype shows up as medium-sized (0.01 to 0.1%) by frequency. The chain is built from TRBV29-1 and TRBJ2-1. CDR3 length: 13 residues. Per germline, CDR1 SQVTM and CDR2 ANQGSEA. The chain's CDR3 is CSVKDGVRDEQFF.

The J gene is TRBJ2-1, the V gene TRBV12-3 or TRBV12-4. The CDR3 contains 15 residues. CDR3 sequence reads: CASSLGPSSYNEQFF.

This chain connects TRBV5-1 to TRBJ2-7; the TCRdb call, TRBD2, lacks DNA for checking. From germline, CDR1 is SGHRS and CDR2 YFSETQ. This CDR3 has 15 residues. This CDR3 is CASSPNPGLSYEQYF.

In terms of frequency, this clonotype is medium-sized. CDR3 amino acids: CASSSGPSNNEQFF. The chain employs TRBV13 and TRBJ2-1; TCRdb selects TRBD2, and the lack of DNA leaves this call unchecked. This CDR3 spans 14 amino acids. Germline CDR1 and CDR2: PRHDT and FYEKMQ (reference sequence).

The V and J genes are TRBV4-1 and TRBJ1-1. CDR1 and CDR2 (germline): MGHRA, YSYEKL. This CDR3 comprises 14 residues. The CDR3 loop is CASSLRSGNTEAFF.

The chain combines TRBV5-6 with TRBJ2-7; TCRdb indicates TRBD1, and absent DNA this call remains unverified. Germline values: CDR1 SGHDT, CDR2 YYEEEE. The CDR3 runs to 13 residues. The CDR3 sequence: CASTPGAPYEQYF.

This chain links TRBV29-1 with TRBJ2-2. The V gene's germline CDR1 is SQVTM and CDR2 ANQGSEA. This CDR3 comprises 11 residues. CDR3 amino acids: CSVDRTGELFF.

This clonotype registers medium-sized (0.01 to 0.1%) by frequency. The genes are TRBV27 and TRBJ2-7. This CDR3 comprises 13 residues. Germline V gives CDR1 MNHEY, CDR2 SMNVEV (reference sequence). The chain's CDR3 is CASSLTGNHEQYF.

According to its frequency, this clonotype is medium-sized. This chain connects TRBV4-1 to TRBJ2-1; TCRdb's D gene call, TRBD1, goes unchecked for lack of DNA. The germline V gene encodes CDR1 MGHRA and CDR2 YSYEKL. The CDR3 extends over 15 amino acids. The CDR3 reads CASSQDPGRGNEQFF.

The chain joins TRBV5-1 to TRBJ2-1; TCRdb designates TRBD2, a call that cannot be tested without DNA. This CDR3 region has 14 residues. CDR1 and CDR2 (germline): SGHRS, YFSETQ. Here the CDR3 reads CASSPGTSGNEQFF.